This TCR beta chain derives from a study of cytomegalovirus exposure and HLA in healthy donors. Germline assignment: CDR1 MDHEN and CDR2 SYDVKM. CDR3 size: 14 residues. The V end was cut by 6 bases, the J end by 0 bases, with 10 bases between. The PCR employed 60 Vbeta primers together with 13 Jbeta primers. The assay was immunoSEQ multiplex PCR, and TCRdb's table has in-frame clones only and misses some. The sample yields over 100,000 clones, of which the top ten take up 1.5% to 2%. The chain couples TRBV28 to TRBJ2-3; D is perhaps TRBD2 (6 bases). The sequence was obtained from a young man in good health and CMV-seronegative. Input material: PBMCs. The DNA of the CDR3 is TGTGCCAGCAGAAACGGGGGTAGCACAGATACGCAGTATTTT. It encodes CASRNGGSTDTQYF.